This T cell receptor (beta chain) was sequenced in a study of T-cell memory formation after mild COVID-19 (dated by TCRdb to about 2021). Regarding the research as a whole: Most TCR sequence clusters were specific to one of the two donors. The cohort was made up of two young adult volunteers, one female and one male, who were previously healthy. In two donors, T-cell clones that expanded and contracted after mild COVID-19 were followed by sequencing TCRalpha and TCRbeta repertoires longitudinally.

Ficoll-Paque density gradient centrifugation was the method used to isolate PBMCs. This clonotype appeared a few times. The antigen it recognizes is unknown. Base qualities are not at hand, and no much larger clone is one base apart. Sequencing instrument: Illumina NovaSeq 6000. cDNA libraries for TCRalpha and TCRbeta were prepared by 5'RACE using constant-segment primers, with sample barcodes and unique molecular identifiers added. RNA was extracted from every sample with Trizol reagent. Amplification of the libraries took two PCR steps, and the second step added a second sample barcode plus Illumina TruSeq adapters. Libraries were sequenced on an Illumina NovaSeq with 2 x 150 bp paired-end reads. In the original analysis: Demultiplexing of reads and collapsing into UMI-guided consensus sequences were performed with migec v1.2.7. Using mixcr v2.1.11, the UMI consensuses were aligned to TRA and TRB V and J templates and assembled into clonotypes. A clonotype was counted as expanded or contracted only when both edgeR and NoisET called the clonotype significant, with the noise models trained on biological replicates. edgeR calls used a false discovery rate-adjusted p below 0.01 and a log2 fold-change threshold of 1. As an exploratory analysis of dynamics, max-normalized trajectories of the 1000 most abundant clonotypes were examined by PCA with hierarchical clustering. Each responding clone was given a CD4 or CD8 phenotype based on the CD4+ and CD8+ repertoires, which had been sequenced separately. TCRdb handled the public reads itself, with Q25 trimming in fastp and clone calling in MiXCR, and kept productive beta chains. Every distinct CDR3 protein forms one entry, paired with its most common genes and DNA. TCRdb, rather than the study authors, made the V and J calls. This sample holds hundreds of thousands of distinct CDR3 sequences; 17% were observed only once. The leading ten clones occupy roughly 8.2% of the sample.

What the work shows at the level of the full study, not this receptor alone: Only a couple of mild cases were covered by the study, and larger cohorts that include severe cases with pre-infection samples were considered necessary. Contracting CD4+ clones appeared mostly in the CM and EM memory subsets, whereas CD8+ clones were enriched in EMRA. The second-wave clones that peaked on day 37 were not confirmed to be SARS-CoV-2 specific. Some responding clones were detected in pre-infection memory, which suggested that pre-existing cross-reactive memory T cells had joined the SARS-CoV-2 response. From day 15 to 85, contracting clones showed balanced CD4/CD8 phenotypes, whereas a second wave of clones that expanded from day 15 to 37 leaned towards CD4+.

The TCR sequence derives from an adult woman who had mild COVID-19 (a few samples of this study predate the infection). The sample titles of this study are shuffled in the database, so cell type and time point are left out; the donor was told from shared clones. The source material was PBMCs or a T cell subset sorted from them (not recorded which).

The nucleotide sequence reads as follows: TGCAGTGCTAGAGTTATGGGGAACACTGAAGCTTTCTTT. This sequence encodes CSARVMGNTEAFF. The rearrangement joined TRBV20-1 to TRBJ1-1; no D gene can be assigned with confidence. CDR1 and CDR2 are read off the germline V gene (reference sequence) as DFQATT and SNEGSKA. Spanning cysteine to phenylalanine, the CDR3 consists of 13 amino acids. Only CDR3 DNA is held: 39 bases, read in frame from base 1. V is cut by 1 base and J by 1 base, and the space between the germline ends is 7 bases.